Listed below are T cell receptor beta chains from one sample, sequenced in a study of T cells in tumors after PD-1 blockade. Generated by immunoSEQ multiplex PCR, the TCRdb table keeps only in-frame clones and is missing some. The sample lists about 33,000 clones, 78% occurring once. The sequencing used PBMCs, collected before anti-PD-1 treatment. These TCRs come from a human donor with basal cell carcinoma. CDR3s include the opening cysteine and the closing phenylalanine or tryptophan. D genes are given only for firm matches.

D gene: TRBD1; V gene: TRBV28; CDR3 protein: CASHFEGDSPVAETQYF
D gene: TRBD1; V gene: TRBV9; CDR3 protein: CASSGGTGLSYEQYF
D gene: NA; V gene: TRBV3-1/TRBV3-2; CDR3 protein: CASSQETGVRTEAFF
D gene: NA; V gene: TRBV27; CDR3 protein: CASSFRPGDTQYF
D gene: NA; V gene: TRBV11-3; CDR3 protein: CASSTRNTGELFF
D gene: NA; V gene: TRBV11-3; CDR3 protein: CASSLGHPNQPQHF
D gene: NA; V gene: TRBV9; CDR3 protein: CASSTGPLSYEQYF
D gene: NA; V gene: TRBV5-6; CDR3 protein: CASSVLSYEQYF
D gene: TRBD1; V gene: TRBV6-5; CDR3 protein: CASSQGGAGNTIYF
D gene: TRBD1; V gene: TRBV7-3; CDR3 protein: CASSQRQGASDTQYF
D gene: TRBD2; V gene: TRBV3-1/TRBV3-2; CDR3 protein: CASSPPGLAGGLAKNIQYF
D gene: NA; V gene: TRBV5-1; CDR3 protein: CASSSGGTGNTIYF
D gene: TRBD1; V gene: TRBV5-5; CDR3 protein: CASSWTGGVTDTQYF
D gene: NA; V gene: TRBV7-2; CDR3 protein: CASSLFTLARLWYSDEQFF
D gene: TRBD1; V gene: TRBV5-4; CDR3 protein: CASSGQGVTQYF
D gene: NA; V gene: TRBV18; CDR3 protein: CASSPGGGVTEAFF
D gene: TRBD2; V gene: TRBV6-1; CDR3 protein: CASSEGWWTSGRIKNIQYF
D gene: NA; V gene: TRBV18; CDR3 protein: CASSPLGGSYNEQFF
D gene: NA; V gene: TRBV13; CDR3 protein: CASSWDGSNTEAFF
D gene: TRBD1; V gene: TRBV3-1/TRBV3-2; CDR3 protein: CASSQDPRTGGSQPQHF
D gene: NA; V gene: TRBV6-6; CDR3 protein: CASSPRVGEKLFF
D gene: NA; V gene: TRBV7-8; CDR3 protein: CASSFGANYGYTF
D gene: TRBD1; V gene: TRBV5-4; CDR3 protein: CASSLGQGTEKLFF
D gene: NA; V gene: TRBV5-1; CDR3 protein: CASSWTAPTGELFF
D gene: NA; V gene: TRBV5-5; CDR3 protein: CASSPDKPGELFF
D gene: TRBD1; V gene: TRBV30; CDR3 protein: CALKTGRTEAFF
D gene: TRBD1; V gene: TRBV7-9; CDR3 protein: CASSLSTGGWDTQYF
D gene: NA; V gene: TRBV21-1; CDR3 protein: CASSTRGGSSPSNQPQHF
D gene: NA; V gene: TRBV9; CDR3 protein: CASSSLGVSGANVLTF
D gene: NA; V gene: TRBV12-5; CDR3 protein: CASGLVRVRGYNEQFF
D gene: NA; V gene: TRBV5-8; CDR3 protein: CASSIFYGVASNTGELFF
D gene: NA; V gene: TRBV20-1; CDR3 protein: CSARAVTIEFF
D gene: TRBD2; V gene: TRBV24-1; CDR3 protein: CATSDSAGLAGPGTQYF
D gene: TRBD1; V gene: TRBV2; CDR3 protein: CATSRQGTNEKLFF
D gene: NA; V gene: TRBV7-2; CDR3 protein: CASSFVGEQYF
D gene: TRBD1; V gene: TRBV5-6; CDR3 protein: CASSLRRTGPFYIQYF
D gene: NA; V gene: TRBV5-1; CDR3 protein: CASSLLPGTSRGNEQFF
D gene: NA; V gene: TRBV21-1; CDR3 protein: CASSKVPLKGRGEQYF
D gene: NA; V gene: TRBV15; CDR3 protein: CATSRQGFHGYTF
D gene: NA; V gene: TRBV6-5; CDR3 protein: CASGTGELFF
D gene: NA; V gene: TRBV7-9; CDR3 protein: CASSLNYEQYF
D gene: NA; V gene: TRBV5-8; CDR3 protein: CASSLWGGSTDTQYF
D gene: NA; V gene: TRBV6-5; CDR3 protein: CASSYGIAGTDTQYF
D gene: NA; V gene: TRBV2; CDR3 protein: CASSFRAGENSPLHF
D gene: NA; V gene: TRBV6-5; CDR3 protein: CASIIQVNQPQHF
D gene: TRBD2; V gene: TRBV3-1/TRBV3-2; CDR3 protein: CASSPLAGAGGGELFF
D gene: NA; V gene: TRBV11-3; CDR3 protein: CASSSGLAHNEQFF
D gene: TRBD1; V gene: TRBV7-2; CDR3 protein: CASSSRRGPYNEQFF
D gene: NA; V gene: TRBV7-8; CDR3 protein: CASSLGAVYEQYF
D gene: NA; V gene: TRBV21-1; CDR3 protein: CASSNGPGQESSSYNSPLHF
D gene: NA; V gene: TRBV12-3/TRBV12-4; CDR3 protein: CASSWDKSYEQYF
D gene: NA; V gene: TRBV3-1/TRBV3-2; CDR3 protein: CAKNLASYNEQFF
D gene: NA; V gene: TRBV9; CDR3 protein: CASSGRGAGVAYNEQFF
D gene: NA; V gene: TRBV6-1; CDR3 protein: CASSEGVLEQYF
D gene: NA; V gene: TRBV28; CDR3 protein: CASSLVSNQPQHF
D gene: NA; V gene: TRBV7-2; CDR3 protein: CASSLASGNNEQFF
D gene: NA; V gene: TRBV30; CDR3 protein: CAWSRTRVETQYF